One and the same sample provided the 4 T cell receptor beta chains below, sequenced in a study of T cells in women clearing cervical HPV infection. Sequencing used immunoSEQ multiplex PCR; TCRdb keeps in-frame clones, though not all of them. The listing contains more than 30,000 clones. Sequenced: blood buffy coat. These receptors originate from a woman aged 18 to 75 with a cervical HPV16 infection that either progressed to CIN3+ or cleared (not recorded which).

Notes on this clone: Read sequence stops 3 residues before the CDR3 end, and the germline J gene provides the missing end. This chain links TRBV6-2 or TRBV6-3 with TRBJ2-5, with 8 bases that match TRBD2. The ends lost 10 bases at V and 5 bases at J; junction bases unmatched: 18. There are 16 residues in the CDR3. CDR1 and CDR2 from the germline V gene are MNHEY and SVGEGT. Incomplete CDR3 DNA: TGTGCCACCCTAAACCGGGGGGGCAGGGGATCGGAGACC. Its protein product is CATLNRGGRGSET. Given in full, the CDR3 is CATLNRGGRGSETQYF.

Remarks on this clone: Read data end 3 residues before the CDR3 end; the end is taken from the germline J gene. The rearrangement uses TRBV6-2 or TRBV6-3 and TRBJ1-5; TRBD1 matches at 7 bases. The CDR3 extends over 15 amino acids. V trimming: 2 bases; J trimming: 7 bases; junction bases outside the gene matches: 8. Germline CDR1 reads MNHEY; CDR2 reads SVGEGT. The CDR3 protein is CASSYVQTGVQPQHF. CDR3 DNA, as far as it was read: TGTGCCAGCAGTTACGTACAAACAGGGGTACAGCCC.

The CDR3 DNA, read in part, is TGCAGTGCTAGAGTTCCCGGACAGGGAATCCGTTCACCC. Protein product: CSARVPGQGIRSP. The CDR3 as a whole reads CSARVPGQGIRSPLHF. J is TRBJ1-6 and V is TRBV20-1, with 8 bases matching TRBD1. The sequence runs out 3 residues before the end of the CDR3; the remainder is reconstructed from the germline J gene. With V trimmed by 1 base and J by 9 bases, 11 bases remained unmatched. Germline CDR1 DFQATT, CDR2 SNEGSKA (reference sequence). The CDR3 extends over 16 amino acids.

Concerning this clone itself: The read halts 3 residues ahead of the CDR3 end, with the missing end drawn from the germline J gene. This rearrangement joins TRBV7-3 to TRBJ2-5, with D unresolved. This CDR3 has 14 amino acids. In germline, CDR1 is SGHTA, CDR2 FQGTGA. V lost 7 bases and J lost 2, with 14 bases in between. CDR3 DNA (partial): TGTGCCAGCAACAGAGCCCCAGCACAAGAGACC. The encoded protein is CASNRAPAQET. In full, the CDR3 is CASNRAPAQETQYF.